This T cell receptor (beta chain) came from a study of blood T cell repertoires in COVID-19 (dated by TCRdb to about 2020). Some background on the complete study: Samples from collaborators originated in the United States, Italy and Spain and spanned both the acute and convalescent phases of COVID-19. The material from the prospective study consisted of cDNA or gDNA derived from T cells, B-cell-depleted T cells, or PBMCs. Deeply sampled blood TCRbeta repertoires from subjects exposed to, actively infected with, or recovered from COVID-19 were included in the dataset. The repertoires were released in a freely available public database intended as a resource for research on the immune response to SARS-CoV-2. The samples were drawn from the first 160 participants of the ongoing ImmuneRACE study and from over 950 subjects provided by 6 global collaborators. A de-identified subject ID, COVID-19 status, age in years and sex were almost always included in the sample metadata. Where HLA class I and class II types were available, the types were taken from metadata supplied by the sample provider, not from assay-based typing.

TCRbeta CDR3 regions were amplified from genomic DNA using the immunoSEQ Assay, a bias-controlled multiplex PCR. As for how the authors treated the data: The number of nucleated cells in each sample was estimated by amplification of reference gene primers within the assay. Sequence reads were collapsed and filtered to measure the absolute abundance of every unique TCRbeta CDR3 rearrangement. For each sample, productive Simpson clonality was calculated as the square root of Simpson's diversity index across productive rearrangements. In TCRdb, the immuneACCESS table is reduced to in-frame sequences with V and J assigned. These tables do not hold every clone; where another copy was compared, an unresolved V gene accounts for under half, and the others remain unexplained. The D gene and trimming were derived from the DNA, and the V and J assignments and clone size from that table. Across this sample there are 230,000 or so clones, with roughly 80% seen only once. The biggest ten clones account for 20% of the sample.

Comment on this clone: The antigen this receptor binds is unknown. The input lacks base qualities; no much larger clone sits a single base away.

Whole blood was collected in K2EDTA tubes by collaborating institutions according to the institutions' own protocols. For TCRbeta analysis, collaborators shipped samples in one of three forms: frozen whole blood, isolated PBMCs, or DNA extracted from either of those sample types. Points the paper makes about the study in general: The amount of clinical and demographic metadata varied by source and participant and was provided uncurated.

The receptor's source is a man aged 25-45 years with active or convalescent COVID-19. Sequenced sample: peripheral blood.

The bases read TGTGCCAGCAGTCCACCTCCGGGACAGGGAAAGGCCGGGGAGCTGTTTTTT. Its protein reads: CASSPPPGQGKAGELFF. The rearrangement combines TRBV28 with TRBJ2-2; 9 central bases correspond to TRBD1. The V end gives up 5 bases and the J end 6 bases, leaving 13 bases in the junction not matched to a gene. Including the terminal cysteine and phenylalanine, the CDR3 comprises 17 residues. Of the read, only the CDR3 DNA is kept; its 51 bases are in frame from base 1. The germline V gene provides CDR1 MDHEN and CDR2 SYDVKM. The entire variable domain, with the stretches around the CDR3 drawn from the reference TRBV28 and TRBJ2-2 proteins, is DVKVTQSSRYLVKRTGEKVFLECVQDMDHENMFWYRQDPGLGLRLIYFSYDVKMKEKGDIPEGYSVSREKKERFSLILESASTNQTSMYLCASSPPPGQGKAGELFFGEGSRLTVL.